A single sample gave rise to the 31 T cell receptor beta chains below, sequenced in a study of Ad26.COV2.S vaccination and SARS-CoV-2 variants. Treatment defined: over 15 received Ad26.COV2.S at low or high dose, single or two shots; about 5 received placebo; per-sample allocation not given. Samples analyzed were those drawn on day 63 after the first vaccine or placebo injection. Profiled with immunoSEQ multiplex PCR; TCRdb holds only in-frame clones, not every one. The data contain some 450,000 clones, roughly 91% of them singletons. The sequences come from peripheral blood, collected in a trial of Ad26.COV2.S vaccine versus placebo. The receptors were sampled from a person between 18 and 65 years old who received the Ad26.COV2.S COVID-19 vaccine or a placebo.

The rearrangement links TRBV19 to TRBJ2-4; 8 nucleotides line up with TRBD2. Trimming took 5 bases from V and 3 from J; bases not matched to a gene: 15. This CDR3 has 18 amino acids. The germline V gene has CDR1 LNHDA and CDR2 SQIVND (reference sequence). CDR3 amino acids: CASSVSGSDIGGKNIQYF. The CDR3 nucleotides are TGTGCCAGTAGTGTAAGCGGGAGTGATATCGGTGGCAAAAACATTCAGTACTTC.

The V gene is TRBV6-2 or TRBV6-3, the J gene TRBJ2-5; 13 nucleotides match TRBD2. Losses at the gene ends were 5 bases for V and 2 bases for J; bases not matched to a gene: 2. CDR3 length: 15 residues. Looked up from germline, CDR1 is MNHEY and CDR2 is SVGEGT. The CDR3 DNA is TGTGCCAGCAGTCAGACTAGCGGGAGGCAAGAGACCCAGTACTTC. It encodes CASSQTSGRQETQYF.

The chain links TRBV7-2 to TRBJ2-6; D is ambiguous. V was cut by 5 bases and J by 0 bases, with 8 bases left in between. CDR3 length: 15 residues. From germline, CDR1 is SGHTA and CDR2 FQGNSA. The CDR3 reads CASSPHLSGANVLTF. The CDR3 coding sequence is TGTGCCAGCAGCCCACACCTCTCTGGGGCCAACGTCCTGACTTTC.

The CDR3 coding sequence is TGTGCCAGCAGCGGACGGGATTACAATGAGCAGTTCTTC. This sequence encodes CASSGRDYNEQFF. The V gene is TRBV5-4, the J gene TRBJ2-1, with D tentatively TRBD2 (5 bases). This CDR3 has 13 residues. Trimming stripped 4 bases from V and 4 bases from J, with 9 bases between. The germline gives CDR1 SGHNT, CDR2 YYREEE (reference sequence).

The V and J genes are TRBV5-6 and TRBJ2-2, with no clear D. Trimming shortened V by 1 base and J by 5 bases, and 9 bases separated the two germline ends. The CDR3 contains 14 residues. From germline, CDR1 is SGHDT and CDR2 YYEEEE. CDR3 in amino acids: CASSLLRKTGELFF. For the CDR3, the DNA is TGTGCCAGCAGCTTGCTGAGAAAGACCGGGGAGCTGTTTTTT.

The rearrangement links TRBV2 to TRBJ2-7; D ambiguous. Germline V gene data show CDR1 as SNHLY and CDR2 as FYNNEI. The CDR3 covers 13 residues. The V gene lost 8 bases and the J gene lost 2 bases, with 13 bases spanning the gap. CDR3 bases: TGTGCCAGCCTCCGCAGGCCTACCTACGAGCAGTACTTC. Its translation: CASLRRPTYEQYF.

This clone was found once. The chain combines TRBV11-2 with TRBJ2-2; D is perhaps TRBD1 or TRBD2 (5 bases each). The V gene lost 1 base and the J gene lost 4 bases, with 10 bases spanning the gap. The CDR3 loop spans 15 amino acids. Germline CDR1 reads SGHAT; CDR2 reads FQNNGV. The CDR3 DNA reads TGTGCCAGCAGCTTAGCGGGGCCCGGCACCGGGGAGCTGTTTTTT. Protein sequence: CASSLAGPGTGELFF.

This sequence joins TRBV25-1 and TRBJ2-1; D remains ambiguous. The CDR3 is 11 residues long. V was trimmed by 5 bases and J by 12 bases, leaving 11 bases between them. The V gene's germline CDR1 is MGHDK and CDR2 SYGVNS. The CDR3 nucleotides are TGTGCCAGCAGTTCAGGCGGAAGGCAGTTCTTC. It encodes CASSSGGRQFF. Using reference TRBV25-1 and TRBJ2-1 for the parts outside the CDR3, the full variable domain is EADIYQTPRYLVIGTGKKITLECSQTMGHDKMYWYQQDPGMELHLIHYSYGVNSTEKGDLSSESTVSRIRTEHFPLTLESARPSHTSQYLCASSSGGRQFFGPGTRLTVL.

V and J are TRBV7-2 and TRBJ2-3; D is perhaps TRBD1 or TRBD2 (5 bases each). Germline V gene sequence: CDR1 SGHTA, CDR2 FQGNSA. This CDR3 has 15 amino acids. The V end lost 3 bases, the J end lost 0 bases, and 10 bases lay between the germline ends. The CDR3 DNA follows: TGTGCCAGCAGCTTTGGGGGAACTAGCACAGATACGCAGTATTTT. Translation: CASSFGGTSTDTQYF.

DNA of the CDR3: TGTGCCACCAGCAGACGGGACAGGGGGTTGAAGGAAGCTTTCTTT. Translating it yields CATSRRDRGLKEAFF. The rearrangement uses TRBV15 and TRBJ1-1; TRBD1 agrees at 11 bases. This CDR3 has 15 residues. The V segment lost 2 bases and the J segment 8 bases; nucleotides outside the gene matches: 7. Germline values: CDR1 LNHNV, CDR2 YYDKDF (reference sequence).

The CDR3 sequence: CATSDFEGNEQFF. Here the CDR3 DNA reads TGTGCCACCAGTGATTTTGAGGGGAATGAGCAGTTCTTC. The chain is built from TRBV24-1 and TRBJ2-1, with D perhaps matching TRBD1 or TRBD2 (5 bases each). The V gene lost 1 base and the J gene lost 7 bases, with 7 bases spanning the gap. Per germline, CDR1 KGHDR and CDR2 SFDVKD. The CDR3 extends over 13 amino acids.

In nucleotides, the CDR3 is TGCAGCGCACTAACAGGGTACACTGAAGCTTTCTTT. Translating gives CSALTGYTEAFF. This chain connects TRBV29-1 to TRBJ1-1; tentatively, D is TRBD1 (6 bases). The germline V and J ends were trimmed by 7 bases and 3 bases, with 12 bases remaining between them. CDR3 length: 12 residues. The germline gives CDR1 SQVTM, CDR2 ANQGSEA.

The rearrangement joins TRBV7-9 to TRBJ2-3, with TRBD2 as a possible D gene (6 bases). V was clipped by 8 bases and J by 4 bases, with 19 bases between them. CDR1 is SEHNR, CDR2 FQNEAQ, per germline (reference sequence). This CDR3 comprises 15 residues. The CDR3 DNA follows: TGTGCCAGCCGGGGGAGCGGCCCACCCCCAGATACGCAGTATTTT. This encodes CASRGSGPPPDTQYF. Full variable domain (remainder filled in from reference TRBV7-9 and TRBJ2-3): DTGVSQNPRHKITKRGQNVTFRCDPISEHNRLYWYRQTLGQGPEFLTYFQNEAQLEKSRLLSDRFSAERPKGSFSTLEIQRTEQGDSAMYLCASRGSGPPPDTQYFGPGTRLTVL.

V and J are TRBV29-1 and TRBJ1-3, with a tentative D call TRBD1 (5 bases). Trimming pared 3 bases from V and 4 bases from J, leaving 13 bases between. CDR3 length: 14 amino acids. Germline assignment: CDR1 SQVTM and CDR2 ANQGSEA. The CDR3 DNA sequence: TGCAGCGTTGAGCAGGGTACGTTCGGAAACACCATATATTTT. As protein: CSVEQGTFGNTIYF.

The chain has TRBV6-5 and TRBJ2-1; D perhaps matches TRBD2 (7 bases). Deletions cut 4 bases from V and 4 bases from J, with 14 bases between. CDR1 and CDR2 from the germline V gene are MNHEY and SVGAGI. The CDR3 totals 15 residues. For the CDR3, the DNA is TGTGCCAGCAGTTCAGGGGCTAGCGGTTACAATGAGCAGTTCTTC. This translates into CASSSGASGYNEQFF.

CDR3 bases: TGTGCCAGCAGCTTGCTCACTAGCGGGAGGTTGACCGGGGAGCTGTTTTTT. Protein: CASSLLTSGRLTGELFF. This chain uses TRBV5-6 with TRBJ2-2, with TRBD2 identical over 12 bases. The CDR3 has 17 residues. Trimming removed 1 base from V and 5 bases from J; junction bases left unmatched: 6. Germline CDR1 SGHDT, CDR2 YYEEEE.

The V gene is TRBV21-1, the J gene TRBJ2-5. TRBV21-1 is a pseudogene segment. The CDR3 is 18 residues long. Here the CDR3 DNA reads TGTGCCAGCAGCAAAGTTCTGGGGGACGAAAACTCCCAAGAGACCCAGTACTTC. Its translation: CASSKVLGDENSQETQYF.

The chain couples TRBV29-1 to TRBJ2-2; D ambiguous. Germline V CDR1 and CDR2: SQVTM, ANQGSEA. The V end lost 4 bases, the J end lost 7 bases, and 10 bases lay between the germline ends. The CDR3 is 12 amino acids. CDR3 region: CSVAPSDGELFF. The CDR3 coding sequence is TGCAGCGTTGCCCCCAGCGACGGGGAGCTGTTTTTT.

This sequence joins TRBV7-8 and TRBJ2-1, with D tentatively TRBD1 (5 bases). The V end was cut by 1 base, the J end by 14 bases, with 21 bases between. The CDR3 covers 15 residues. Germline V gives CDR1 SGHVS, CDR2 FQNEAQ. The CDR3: CASSLGQGNFFVEFF. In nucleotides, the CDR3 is TGTGCCAGCAGCTTAGGCCAGGGAAATTTTTTCGTGGAGTTCTTC.

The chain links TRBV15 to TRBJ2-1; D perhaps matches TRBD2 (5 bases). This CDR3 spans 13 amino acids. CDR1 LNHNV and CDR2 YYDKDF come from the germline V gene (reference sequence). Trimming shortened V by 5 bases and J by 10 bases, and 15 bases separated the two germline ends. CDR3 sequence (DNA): TGTGCCACCAGCCAAGGGATGGAGGAGGAGCAGTTCTTC. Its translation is CATSQGMEEEQFF.

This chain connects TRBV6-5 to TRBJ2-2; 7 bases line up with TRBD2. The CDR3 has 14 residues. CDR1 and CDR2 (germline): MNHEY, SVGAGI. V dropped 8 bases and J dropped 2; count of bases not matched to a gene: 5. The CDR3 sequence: CASSKAGNTGELFF. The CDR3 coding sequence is TGTGCCAGCTCTAAAGCGGGAAACACCGGGGAGCTGTTTTTT.

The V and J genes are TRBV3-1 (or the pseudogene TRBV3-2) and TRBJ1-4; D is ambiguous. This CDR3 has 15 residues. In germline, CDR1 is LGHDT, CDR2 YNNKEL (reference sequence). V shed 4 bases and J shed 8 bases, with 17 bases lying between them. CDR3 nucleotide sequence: TGTGCCAGCAGCCCCAGATCCGACCTGGGCGAAAAACTGTTTTTT. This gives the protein CASSPRSDLGEKLFF.

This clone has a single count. CDR3 protein: CASSLAAPGSSPNEKLFF. The CDR3 DNA reads as TGTGCCAGCAGCTTAGCCGCCCCAGGGTCCAGCCCAAATGAAAAACTGTTTTTT. The chain joins TRBV7-9 to TRBJ1-4; D may be TRBD1 (5 bases). Germline CDR1 and CDR2: SEHNR and FQNEAQ (reference sequence). The CDR3 consists of 18 residues. V gave up 0 bases and J gave up 5 bases, with 19 bases separating them. The full variable domain, its missing parts supplied by reference TRBV7-9 and TRBJ1-4, is DTGVSQNPRHKITKRGQNVTFRCDPISEHNRLYWYRQTLGQGPEFLTYFQNEAQLEKSRLLSDRFSAERPKGSFSTLEIQRTEQGDSAMYLCASSLAAPGSSPNEKLFFGSGTQLSVL.

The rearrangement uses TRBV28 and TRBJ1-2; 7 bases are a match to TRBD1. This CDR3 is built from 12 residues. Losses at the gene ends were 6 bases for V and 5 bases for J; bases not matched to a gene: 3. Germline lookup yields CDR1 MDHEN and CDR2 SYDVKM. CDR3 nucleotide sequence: TGTGCCAGCAGCACGGGACAGTATGGCTACACCTTC. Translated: CASSTGQYGYTF.

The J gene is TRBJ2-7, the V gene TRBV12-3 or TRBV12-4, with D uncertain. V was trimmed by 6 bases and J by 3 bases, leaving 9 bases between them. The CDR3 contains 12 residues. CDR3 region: CASRGNLYEQYF. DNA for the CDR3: TGTGCCAGCAGGGGGAACCTCTACGAGCAGTACTTC.

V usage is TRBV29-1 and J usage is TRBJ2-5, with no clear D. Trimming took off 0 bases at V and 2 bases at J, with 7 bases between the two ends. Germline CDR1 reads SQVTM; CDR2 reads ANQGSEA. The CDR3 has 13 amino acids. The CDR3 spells CSVEEVWQETQYF. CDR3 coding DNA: TGCAGCGTTGAAGAGGTTTGGCAAGAGACCCAGTACTTC.

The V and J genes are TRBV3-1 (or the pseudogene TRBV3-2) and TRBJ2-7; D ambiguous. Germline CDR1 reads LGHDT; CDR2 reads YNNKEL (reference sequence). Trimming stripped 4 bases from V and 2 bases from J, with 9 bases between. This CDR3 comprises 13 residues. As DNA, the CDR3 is TGTGCCAGCAGCCTCCTTAATACCTACGAGCAGTACTTC. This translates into CASSLLNTYEQYF.

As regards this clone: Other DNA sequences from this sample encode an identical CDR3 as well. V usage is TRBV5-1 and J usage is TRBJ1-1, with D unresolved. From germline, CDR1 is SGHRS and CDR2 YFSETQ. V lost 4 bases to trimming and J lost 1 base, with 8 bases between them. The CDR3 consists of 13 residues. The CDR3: CASSLAGNTEAFF. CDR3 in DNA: TGCGCCAGCAGCCTCGCCGGGAACACTGAAGCTTTCTTT.

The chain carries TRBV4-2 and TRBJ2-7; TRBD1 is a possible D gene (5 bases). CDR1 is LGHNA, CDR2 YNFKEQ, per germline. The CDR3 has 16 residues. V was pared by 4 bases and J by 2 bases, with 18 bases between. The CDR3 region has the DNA TGTGCCAGCAGCCCTGGAACAGGAGAGAAAGCCTACGAGCAGTACTTC. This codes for CASSPGTGEKAYEQYF.

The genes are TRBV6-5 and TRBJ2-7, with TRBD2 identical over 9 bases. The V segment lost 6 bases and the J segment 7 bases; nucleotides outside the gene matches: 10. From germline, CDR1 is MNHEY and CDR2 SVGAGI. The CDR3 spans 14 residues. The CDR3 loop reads CASSRQRAGGEQYF. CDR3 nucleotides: TGTGCCAGCAGCCGGCAGAGGGCGGGGGGGGAGCAGTACTTC.

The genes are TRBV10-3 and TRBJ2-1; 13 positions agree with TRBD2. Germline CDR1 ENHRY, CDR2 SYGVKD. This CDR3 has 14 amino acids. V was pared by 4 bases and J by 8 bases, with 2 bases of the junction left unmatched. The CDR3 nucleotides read TGTGCCATCAGTGCCGGGACTAGCGGGGATGAGCAGTTCTTC. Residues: CAISAGTSGDEQFF.